One TCR beta chain is described in this entry. Cohort assignment relied on participant-reported clinical history. The data belong to a study of blood T cell repertoires in COVID-19. V lost 6 bases and J lost 3; bases outside the gene matches: 2. Germline CDR1 is SGHDT and CDR2 is YYEEEE. The CDR3 totals 14 residues. The repertoire was sequenced with immunoSEQ multiplex PCR; TCRdb's copy has only in-frame clones and lacks some. The sample holds more than 200,000 clones, approximately 90% seen once. The specimen sequenced was PBMCs or T cells enriched from blood (not recorded which). The source of this sequence is a woman aged 30 to 39 with acute COVID-19. This rearrangement joins TRBV5-6 to TRBJ2-6; 8 bases are shared with TRBD1. CDR3 loop: CASIDRGGANVLTF. The CDR3 nucleotides read TGTGCCAGCATCGACAGGGGTGGGGCCAACGTCCTGACTTTC.